This T cell receptor beta chain is from a study of beta chain features in type 1 diabetes. Study conclusions and caveats: Naive, central memory and regulatory TCRB repertoires appeared more similar among patients than healthy donors. Type 1 diabetes patients showed a moderate but significant shortening of TCRB CDR3s in all four CD4+ subsets. For cells with high TCR expression, cDNA sequencing could yield over-representation.

Since all of the isolated RNA was reverse transcribed, expressed TCRB transcripts were what got sequenced. Naive, central memory and regulatory T cell samples averaged roughly 4 million reads. The table came from immunoSEQ multiplex PCR; TCRdb's copy has only in-frame clones and leaves some out. The table has under 300,000 clones, 16% seen once. Each of the sorted populations had a purity greater than 95%. V was trimmed by 1 base and J by 15 bases, leaving 13 bases between them. This CDR3 is 12 amino acids long. CDR1 SGHTA and CDR2 FQGNSA come from the germline V gene. Comment on this clone: Its antigen is still unknown.

The V gene is TRBV7-2, the J gene TRBJ2-1; D gene uncertain. The sequence derives from a man aged 25-45 years with type 1 diabetes. Sequenced sample: naive CD4+ T cells from blood. CDR3 nucleotide sequence: TGTGCCAGCAGCTTAGTTCGAATTCGTCCGTTCTTC. Its protein product is CASSLVRIRPFF.